This TCR beta chain derives from a study of tumor-infiltrating lymphocytes in primary liver carcinoma. Constant-region priming of 500 to 550 ng total RNA yielded TCR beta cDNA. Three nested multiplex PCR rounds of slightly modified ARM-PCR generated TCR beta libraries. The study ran its first two PCR rounds for roughly 11 cycles each, using TRBV1-TRBV30 forward primers and a C-beta reverse primer. MiXCR, applied by TCRdb to the multiplex PCR reads, yields one record per CDR3 protein. The sample consists of roughly 45,000 distinct CDR3 sequences, 60% to 85% of them appearing once. Scientists recovered RNA and DNA together from approximately 20-30 mg of unsorted bulk tissue. In regard to this clonotype: The junction differs from germline at one of its ends, possibly a read error.

Germline CDR1 and CDR2: SQVTM and ANQGSEA. CDR3 length: 14 amino acids. The TCR originated in a man in his forties with primary liver carcinoma and hepatitis B virus infection. The sample consisted of liver tumor tissue from sampling region 5. The subset: tumor region T5, tumor centre. V and J are TRBV29-1 and TRBJ2-1, with a possible D match to TRBD1 (6 bases). This CDR3 reads CSALGRGGYNERSF. DNA of the CDR3: TGCAGCGCCCTCGGCAGGGGTGGCTACAATGAGCGGTCATTC.